A selection of T cell receptor beta chains follows, all from one sample in a study of identical twins. MiXCR, run by TCRdb on the 5' RACE reads, gives a single entry per CDR3 protein. In the table there are a few hundred thousand distinct CDR3 sequences, 14% of which are singletons. This same sample was also part of a study on yellow fever vaccine responses in identical twins.

The sample taken for sequencing was CD4+ T cells sorted from blood. These receptors were collected from a woman between 18 and 29 years old in good health. CDR3s include the opening cysteine and the closing phenylalanine or tryptophan. The D gene is left open where the match is weak. Clone size is stated in some rows and not others, as once, few, many or a class when expanded.

v_gene,len,d_gene,abundance,j_gene,CDR3aa,CDR3nt
TRBV29-1,13,NA,many,TRBJ1-2,CSVEEGAYYGYTF,TGCAGCGTTGAAGAGGGAGCCTACTATGGCTACACCTTC
TRBV11-2,15,NA,few,TRBJ2-3,CASSLEVAPTDTQYF,TGTGCCAGCAGCTTAGAAGTGGCCCCCACAGATACGCAGTATTTT
TRBV5-5,14,TRBD1,few,TRBJ1-5,CASSIGTGHQPQHF,TGTGCCAGCAGCATTGGGACAGGGCATCAGCCCCAGCATTTT
TRBV7-9,16,TRBD1,few,TRBJ2-1,CASSLAHGQGGNEQFF,TGTGCCAGCAGCTTAGCCCATGGACAGGGGGGTAATGAGCAGTTCTTC
TRBV20-1,14,NA,NA,TRBJ2-5,CSSPLAISQETQYF,TGCAGCTCCCCCCTAGCGATATCCCAAGAGACCCAGTACTTC
TRBV24-1,15,NA,NA,TRBJ2-5,CATSDRSQNQETQYF,TGTGCCACCAGTGATCGGTCACAGAATCAAGAGACCCAGTACTTC
TRBV24-1,15,NA,many,TRBJ2-5,CATPGDAEREETQYF,TGTGCCACCCCCGGGGACGCCGAGAGAGAAGAGACCCAGTACTTC
TRBV7-2,15,NA,NA,TRBJ2-3,CASSEVSRVGDTQYF,TGTGCCAGCAGCGAAGTATCGCGAGTGGGGGATACGCAGTATTTT
TRBV19,15,TRBD2,NA,TRBJ2-3,CATQLAGEPPDTQYF,TGTGCCACCCAACTAGCGGGGGAACCGCCAGATACGCAGTATTTT
TRBV5-1,13,NA,many,TRBJ2-7,CASSHGQPYEQYF,TGCGCCAGCAGCCACGGACAACCCTACGAGCAGTACTTC
TRBV28,15,TRBD2,few,TRBJ2-1,CASTNLAGGRYEQFF,TGTGCCAGCACCAACCTAGCGGGAGGGAGGTATGAGCAGTTCTTC
TRBV4-1,13,NA,NA,TRBJ2-7,CASSQDPGRQQYF,TGCGCCAGCAGCCAAGATCCTGGCAGGCAGCAGTACTTC
TRBV10-3,15,TRBD1,few,TRBJ2-1,CAISLTGDNYNEQFF,TGTGCCATCAGCCTGACAGGGGACAACTACAATGAGCAGTTCTTC
TRBV11-2,19,TRBD2,few,TRBJ2-5,CASSSSRRGGLRYQETQYF,TGTGCCAGCAGTTCCTCCCGCCGGGGGGGCCTAAGATACCAAGAGACCCAGTACTTC
TRBV7-9,17,TRBD2,few,TRBJ2-1,CASSPTSGGTKLVPQFF,TGTGCCAGCAGCCCGACTAGCGGGGGAACAAAACTAGTCCCGCAGTTCTTC
TRBV5-1,15,TRBD2,NA,TRBJ2-1,CASSTWVLAGNEQFF,TGCGCCAGCAGCACCTGGGTCCTAGCGGGCAATGAGCAGTTCTTC
TRBV12-2,15,NA,NA,TRBJ2-7,CASRLEPADSYEQYF,TGTGCAAGTCGCTTAGAACCGGCAGACTCCTACGAGCAGTACTTC
TRBV4-2,16,NA,many,TRBJ2-1,CASSVGAGTTNNEQFF,TGTGCCAGCAGCGTCGGCGCCGGGACAACAAACAATGAGCAGTTCTTC
TRBV5-1,16,NA,many,TRBJ1-6,CASSASTADNNSPLHF,TGCGCCAGCAGCGCCTCGACAGCAGACAATAATTCACCCCTCCACTTT
TRBV7-9,15,TRBD1,few,TRBJ2-2,CASSFQGAFTGELFF,TGTGCCAGCAGCTTTCAGGGGGCGTTTACCGGGGAGCTGTTTTTT
TRBV4-2,16,TRBD2,NA,TRBJ2-3,CASSPGLAGGLDTQYF,TGTGCCAGCAGCCCGGGGCTAGCGGGGGGCTTAGATACGCAGTATTTT
TRBV10-3,16,NA,many,TRBJ1-5,CAISEAGFGSNQPQHF,TGTGCCATCAGTGAGGCTGGTTTTGGTAGCAATCAGCCCCAGCATTTT
TRBV20-1,14,TRBD1,NA,TRBJ1-5,CSAGTGVGNQPQHF,TGCAGTGCTGGGACAGGGGTGGGGAATCAGCCCCAGCATTTT
TRBV6-6,16,TRBD1,many,TRBJ2-5,CASSVTGQPLQETQYF,TGTGCCAGCAGTGTAACGGGACAGCCACTCCAAGAGACCCAGTACTTC
TRBV20-1,15,NA,NA,TRBJ1-3,CSAINSAGAGDTIYF,TGCAGTGCTATTAACAGCGCAGGGGCCGGGGACACCATATATTTT
TRBV11-2,14,NA,many,TRBJ2-5,CASSLGGLKETQYF,TGTGCCAGCAGTTTGGGGGGCTTAAAAGAGACCCAGTACTTC
TRBV3-1,16,NA,few,TRBJ2-2,CASSPWGGAGTGELFF,TGTGCCAGCAGCCCATGGGGGGGGGCGGGAACCGGGGAGCTGTTTTTT
TRBV2,17,TRBD2,few,TRBJ2-7,CASSAEIPSGATYEQYF,TGTGCCAGCAGTGCTGAAATTCCTAGCGGGGCCACCTACGAGCAGTACTTC
TRBV7-3,17,NA,few,TRBJ2-5,CASSLSVSRRNQETQYF,TGTGCCAGCAGCTTAAGTGTGTCCAGACGCAACCAAGAGACCCAGTACTTC
TRBV7-2,21,NA,few,TRBJ2-1,CASSLAFWALLDSGRDNEQFF,TGTGCCAGCAGCTTAGCGTTTTGGGCCCTACTAGATTCGGGGCGTGACAATGAGCAGTTCTTC
TRBV7-2,14,TRBD1,NA,TRBJ1-1,CASSSWTGTTEAFF,TGTGCCAGCAGCTCATGGACAGGGACCACTGAAGCTTTCTTT
TRBV4-1,16,TRBD2,NA,TRBJ2-3,CASSPGGGRGTDTQYF,TGCGCCAGCAGCCCGGGGGGCGGGAGGGGCACAGATACGCAGTATTTT
TRBV7-3,15,TRBD2,NA,TRBJ2-1,CASSPGGGPYNEQFF,TGTGCCAGCAGCCCCGGGGGGGGGCCGTACAATGAGCAGTTCTTC
TRBV18,16,TRBD1,few,TRBJ1-4,CASSRGTGAAKEKLFF,TGTGCCAGCTCCCGAGGGACAGGGGCAGCAAAAGAAAAACTGTTTTTT
TRBV10-3,11,NA,few,TRBJ1-1,CASRQNTEAFF,TGTGCCAGTAGGCAGAACACTGAAGCTTTCTTT
TRBV6-2/TRBV6-3,11,NA,NA,TRBJ2-1,CASKGSSEQFF,TGTGCCTCAAAGGGGAGTAGTGAGCAGTTCTTC
TRBV19,14,NA,NA,TRBJ1-2,CASSITDPNYGYTF,TGTGCCAGTAGTATAACCGACCCTAACTATGGCTACACCTTC
TRBV6-2/TRBV6-3,11,NA,many,TRBJ2-1,CASLSYNEQFF,TGTGCCAGCCTTTCCTACAATGAGCAGTTCTTC
TRBV14,14,NA,NA,TRBJ2-2,CASSDGPRTGELFF,TGTGCCAGCAGCGACGGACCGAGGACCGGGGAGCTGTTTTTT
TRBV5-1,15,TRBD2,few,TRBJ2-2,CASISGGTNTGELFF,TGCGCCAGCATCAGCGGGGGGACTAACACCGGGGAGCTGTTTTTT
TRBV6-1,18,TRBD1,few,TRBJ1-6,CASSRAGQGAAYNSPLHF,TGTGCCAGCAGTCGGGCCGGACAGGGGGCTGCCTATAATTCACCCCTCCACTTT
TRBV20-1,13,NA,NA,TRBJ1-5,CSARGTNNQPQHF,TGCAGTGCTAGAGGGACAAACAATCAGCCCCAGCATTTT
TRBV7-2,15,TRBD1,few,TRBJ1-2,CASSFPGGVNYGYTF,TGTGCCAGCAGCTTTCCAGGGGGGGTTAACTATGGCTACACCTTC
TRBV20-1,12,NA,NA,TRBJ2-7,CSTGISSYEQYF,TGTAGTACAGGGATTAGCTCCTACGAGCAGTACTTC
TRBV7-9,12,NA,NA,TRBJ2-1,CASSWGLEGEFF,TGTGCCAGCAGCTGGGGACTTGAGGGAGAGTTCTTC
TRBV6-5,15,NA,NA,TRBJ2-1,CASSYSGFDTNEQFF,TGTGCCAGCAGTTATTCCGGTTTTGACACAAATGAGCAGTTCTTC
TRBV12-3/TRBV12-4,15,NA,many,TRBJ1-1,CASSRDPRRTTEAFF,TGTGCCAGCAGCCGGGACCCTAGGCGGACAACTGAAGCTTTCTTT
TRBV2,14,NA,NA,TRBJ1-4,CASTSEGGNEKLFF,TGTGCCAGCACATCCGAGGGCGGTAATGAAAAACTGTTTTTT
TRBV20-1,14,TRBD2,few,TRBJ2-7,CSATLAGVSYEQYF,TGCAGTGCTACCTTAGCGGGAGTCTCCTACGAGCAGTACTTC
TRBV7-2,15,NA,NA,TRBJ2-1,CASSLAYGSYNEQFF,TGTGCCAGCAGCTTAGCGTATGGCTCCTACAATGAGCAGTTCTTC
TRBV5-1,15,TRBD1,many,TRBJ2-6,CATRTGFSGANVLTF,TGCGCCACCAGGACAGGGTTCTCTGGGGCCAACGTCCTGACTTTC